These 18 T cell receptor beta chains were sequenced from one sample in a study of blood T cell repertoires in COVID-19 (dated by TCRdb to about 2020). The library was obtained by the immunoSEQ multiplex PCR assay. This is the immuneACCESS table as TCRdb keeps it, with only in-frame sequences that have V and J called. A part of the clones is gone; compared with another copy, unresolved V genes explain less than half, and the rest is unexplained. Here the sample has fewer than 55,000 clones; 82% occur a single time. Roughly 2.5% of the sample belongs to the ten largest clones. The specimen sequenced was peripheral blood. These receptors originate from a woman aged 55-69 years with acute or convalescent COVID-19.

The gene calls are TRBV5-5 and TRBJ2-3; 10 bases are shared with TRBD2. CDR3 length equals 16 residues. Trimming took 4 bases from V and 0 from J; bases not matched to a gene: 5. CDR1 and CDR2 (germline): SGHKS, YYEKEE (reference sequence). CDR3 residues: CASSPGTSVSTDTQYF. The CDR3 region has the DNA TGTGCCAGCAGCCCCGGGACTAGCGTGAGCACAGATACGCAGTATTTT.

The chain carries TRBV14 and TRBJ2-7; 10 bases are a match to TRBD1. CDR1 and CDR2 from the germline V gene are SGHDN and FVKESK. Unmatched junction bases numbered 6, after V lost 5 bases and J lost 2 bases. There are 15 residues in the CDR3. CDR3 sequence reads: CASSARTGGTYEQYF. The DNA for the CDR3 is TGTGCCAGCAGCGCCCGGACAGGGGGAACCTACGAGCAGTACTTC.

V and J are TRBV5-6 and TRBJ2-5; D is perhaps TRBD1 (6 bases). This CDR3 region has 14 residues. V lost 3 bases to trimming and J lost 5 bases, with 14 bases between them. Germline V lookup: CDR1 SGHDT, CDR2 YYEEEE. CDR3 amino acids: CASSSRTEGETQYF. As DNA, the CDR3 is TGTGCCAGCAGCTCACGGACAGAAGGGGAGACCCAGTACTTC.

In the case of this clone: Other DNA sequences in this specimen translate into the identical CDR3. The chain uses TRBV7-8 and TRBJ2-7; the D is unclear. Trimming took 1 base from V and 0 from J, leaving 7 bases between them. The germline CDR1 and CDR2 sequences are SGHVS and FQNEAQ. The CDR3 extends over 14 amino acids. This CDR3 reads CASSLGQSSYEQYF. In DNA, the CDR3 is TGTGCCAGCAGCTTAGGACAAAGCTCCTACGAGCAGTACTTC. Complete variable domain (other parts from reference TRBV7-8 and TRBJ2-7): GAGVSQSPRYKVAKRGQDVALRCDPISGHVSLFWYQQALGQGPEFLTYFQNEAQLDKSGLPSDRFFAERPEGSVSTLKIQRTQQEDSAVYLCASSLGQSSYEQYFGPGTRLTVT.

This clone was seen only a few times. V and J are TRBV19 and TRBJ1-1; D is ambiguous. CDR1 and CDR2 (germline): LNHDA, SQIVND (reference sequence). V lost 4 bases to trimming and J lost 4 bases, with 16 bases between them. This CDR3 is built from 15 residues. The CDR3 bases are TGTGCCAGTAGTAACCGTCGGGGAGGCAGCACTGAAGCTTTCTTT. Its protein product is CASSNRRGGSTEAFF.

V usage is TRBV18 and J usage is TRBJ1-4; 7 bases match TRBD1. The trim removed 3 bases at V and 5 bases at J, leaving 3 bases unmatched. CDR1 KGHSH and CDR2 LQKENI come from the germline V gene. The CDR3 contains 14 residues. As DNA, the CDR3 is TGTGCCAGCTCACCCGACAGGGTGAATGAAAAACTGTTTTTT. Residues: CASSPDRVNEKLFF.

The chain recombines TRBV19 with TRBJ1-2, with D perhaps TRBD1 (6 bases). From germline, CDR1 is LNHDA and CDR2 SQIVND (reference sequence). Trimming pared 4 bases from V and 13 bases from J, leaving 25 bases between. This CDR3 contains 15 residues. CDR3 residues: CASSRSDRSPAGSTF. The CDR3, as DNA: TGTGCCAGTAGTAGATCCGACAGGTCCCCCGCTGGTAGCACCTTC. Combining the CDR3 with reference TRBV19 and TRBJ1-2 gives the whole variable domain DGGITQSPKYLFRKEGQNVTLSCEQNLNHDAMYWYRQDPGQGLRLIYYSQIVNDFQKGDIAEGYSVSREKKESFPLTVTSAQKNPTAFYLCASSRSDRSPAGSTFGSGTRLTVV.

V is TRBV3-1 (or the pseudogene TRBV3-2) and J is TRBJ1-3; D is perhaps TRBD1 (5 bases). Trimming left V 4 bases short and J 0 bases short, with 13 bases between. The CDR3 contains 16 residues. The germline V gene encodes CDR1 LGHDT and CDR2 YNNKEL (reference sequence). The CDR3 spells CASSPQGPSSGNTIYF. The CDR3 nucleotides read TGTGCCAGCAGCCCTCAGGGCCCAAGCTCTGGAAACACCATATATTTT.

The CDR3 loop reads CASSLPGSGRPDTQYF. Written as DNA, the CDR3 is TGTGCCAGCAGCTTGCCGGGTAGCGGGAGACCAGATACGCAGTATTTT. The chain uses TRBV7-9 and TRBJ2-3; TRBD2 matches 9 bases. CDR1 SEHNR and CDR2 FQNEAQ come from the germline V gene (reference sequence). V was pared by 3 bases and J by 4 bases, with 8 bases of the junction left unmatched. The CDR3 contains 16 residues.

The chain carries TRBV9 and TRBJ2-1; D is perhaps TRBD2 (5 bases). The V gene's germline CDR1 is SGDLS and CDR2 YYNGEE. This CDR3 comprises 12 residues. The V end lost 3 bases, the J end lost 6 bases, and 7 bases lay between the germline ends. Here the CDR3 DNA reads TGTGCCAGCAGCGGGGGAGTCAATGAGCAGTTCTTC. Translating gives CASSGGVNEQFF. Full variable domain (missing parts from reference TRBV9 and TRBJ2-1): DSGVTQTPKHLITATGQRVTLRCSPRSGDLSVYWYQQSLDQGLQFLIQYYNGEERAKGNILERFSAQQFPDLHSELNLSSLELGDSALYFCASSGGVNEQFFGPGTRLTVL.

This sequence joins TRBV2 and TRBJ1-4; possible D gene TRBD1, 5 bases. The CDR3 length is 12 residues. Looked up from germline, CDR1 is SNHLY and CDR2 is FYNNEI. The germline V and J ends were trimmed by 5 bases and 6 bases, with 7 bases remaining between them. The CDR3 here is CASSSRDEKLFF. CDR3 DNA sequence: TGTGCCAGCAGTAGCAGGGATGAAAAACTGTTTTTT.

This chain joins TRBV18 and TRBJ2-1, with 9 bases that match TRBD2. V lost 4 bases, J lost 4 bases, and 2 bases stayed unmatched. Germline V gene data show CDR1 as KGHSH and CDR2 as LQKENI. The CDR3 runs 14 residues. CDR3 amino acids: CASSLSGGYNEQFF. The CDR3 DNA is TGTGCCAGCTCACTTAGCGGGGGATACAATGAGCAGTTCTTC.

This sequence joins TRBV27 and TRBJ2-7, with D maybe TRBD1 (5 bases). The germline V and J ends were trimmed by 5 bases and 0 bases, with 14 bases remaining between them. The CDR3 loop spans 15 amino acids. The V gene's germline CDR1 is MNHEY and CDR2 SMNVEV (reference sequence). CDR3 amino acids: CASSPGPGPSYEQYF. As DNA, the CDR3 is TGTGCCAGCAGTCCAGGGCCAGGGCCCTCCTACGAGCAGTACTTC.

This clone was detected only a few times. The chain joins TRBV5-1 to TRBJ2-2; the D gene is possibly TRBD1 (5 bases). The CDR3 is 16 residues long. V was trimmed by 0 bases and J by 1 base, leaving 10 bases between them. Per the germline V gene, CDR1 is SGHRS and CDR2 is YFSETQ. The CDR3 loop reads CASSLAGRVNTGELFF. CDR3 in DNA: TGCGCCAGCAGCTTGGCCGGCAGGGTGAACACCGGGGAGCTGTTTTTT. Full variable domain (outside the CDR3, taken from reference TRBV5-1 and TRBJ2-2): KAGVTQTPRYLIKTRGQQVTLSCSPISGHRSVSWYQQTPGQGLQFLFEYFSETQRNKGNFPGRFSGRQFSNSRSEMNVSTLELGDSALYLCASSLAGRVNTGELFFGEGSRLTVL.

This clone was seen a handful of times. J is TRBJ1-1 and V is TRBV29-1, with D perhaps matching TRBD1 (6 bases). V lost 4 bases to trimming and J lost 0 bases, with 18 bases between them. This CDR3 has 16 amino acids. The germline V gene encodes CDR1 SQVTM and CDR2 ANQGSEA. The DNA of the CDR3 is TGCAGCGTTGGTGGGAAAGGGGGGGGAATGAACACTGAAGCTTTCTTT. Its translation: CSVGGKGGGMNTEAFF.

V usage is TRBV9 and J usage is TRBJ2-1; 10 nucleotides align to TRBD2. V shed 2 bases and J 0 bases; nucleotides not matched to a gene: 14. CDR3 length equals 20 residues. Germline V lookup: CDR1 SGDLS, CDR2 YYNGEE. CDR3 DNA: TGTGCCAGCAGCGTTAGCTGGGGGGGGACTAGCGTAAACTCCTACAATGAGCAGTTCTTC. Its translation is CASSVSWGGTSVNSYNEQFF. Variable domain in full (rest from reference TRBV9 and TRBJ2-1): DSGVTQTPKHLITATGQRVTLRCSPRSGDLSVYWYQQSLDQGLQFLIQYYNGEERAKGNILERFSAQQFPDLHSELNLSSLELGDSALYFCASSVSWGGTSVNSYNEQFFGPGTRLTVL.

This clone came up a few times. The V gene is TRBV5-4, the J gene TRBJ1-6, with a possible D match to TRBD1 (5 bases). CDR3 length: 14 amino acids. V was shortened by 4 bases and J by 6 bases, with 11 bases between the two germline ends. Germline CDR1 reads SGHNT; CDR2 reads YYREEE (reference sequence). CDR3: CASSARDRNSPLHF. CDR3 nucleotides: TGTGCCAGCAGCGCCAGGGATCGTAATTCACCCCTCCACTTT.

The chain recombines TRBV15 with TRBJ2-1, with TRBD2 matching 12 bases. Germline CDR1 is LNHNV and CDR2 is YYDKDF (reference sequence). The CDR3 contains 16 residues. V shed 8 bases and J 3 bases; nucleotides not matched to a gene: 8. For the CDR3, the DNA is TGTGCCACCCGCGACGTGACTAGCGGGGGCTACAATGAGCAGTTCTTC. Protein product: CATRDVTSGGYNEQFF.